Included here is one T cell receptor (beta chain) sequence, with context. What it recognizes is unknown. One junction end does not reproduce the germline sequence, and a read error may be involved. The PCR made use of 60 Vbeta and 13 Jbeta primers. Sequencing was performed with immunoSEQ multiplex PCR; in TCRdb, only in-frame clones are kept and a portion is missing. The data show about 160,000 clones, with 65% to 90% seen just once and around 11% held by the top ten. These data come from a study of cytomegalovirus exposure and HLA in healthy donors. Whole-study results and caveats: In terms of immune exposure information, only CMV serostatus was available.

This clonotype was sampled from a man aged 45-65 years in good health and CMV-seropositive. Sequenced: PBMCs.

CDR3 DNA: TGTGCCAGCAGTTTAAGGTCGGCCGTCAGGGAAGCTTCCTTT. Translated, it gives CASSLRSAVREASF. The chain carries TRBV28 and TRBJ1-1, with TRBD1 as a possible D gene (5 bases). The CDR3 length is 14 residues. CDR1 is MDHEN and CDR2 is SYDVKM in the germline V gene.